This record looks at one TCR beta chain sequence and its context. Only in-frame clones appear in the TCRdb table, and some are missing; sequencing was by immunoSEQ multiplex PCR. Of 200,000 to 250,000 clones listed, roughly three quarters are singletons. This record comes from a study of cytotoxic CD8 clonotypes in ibrutinib-treated CLL. V lost 3 bases, J lost 7 bases, and 7 bases stayed unmatched. From germline, CDR1 is SGHTA and CDR2 FQGNSA. The length of the CDR3 is 15 residues. The source material was PBMCs, sampled after 12 months of ibrutinib treatment. This TCR derives from a human donor with chronic lymphocytic leukemia. The V gene is TRBV7-2, the J gene TRBJ2-2, with TRBD1 matching 8 bases. The CDR3 nucleotides read TGTGCCAGCAGCTTGGACAGGGTCATCGGCGGGGAGCTGTTTTTT. This sequence encodes CASSLDRVIGGELFF.